These 20 T cell receptor beta chains were sequenced from one sample in a study of tumor and adjacent non-tumor tissue in lung cancer. No cell sorting was done before RNA was extracted from the tissue. The library came from three nested PCR rounds adapted from ARM-PCR protocols. From the multiplex PCR reads, TCRdb called clonotypes with MiXCR, one entry per CDR3 protein. The sample contains fewer than 85,000 distinct CDR3 sequences, around 86% of which appear only once. The sample was lung tumor tissue. These receptors came from a woman between 45 and 65 years old with non-small cell lung cancer.

Worth noting for this clonotype: This is likely a read error, given that the CDR3 carries no conserved phenylalanine or tryptophan at its end. The limits of the CDR3 on the DNA are not certain, so only TCRdb's listed CDR3 is given. The rearrangement uses TRBV5-5 and TRBJ2-3; the D segment call TRBD2 is taken from the table without a DNA check. The CDR3 has 18 amino acids, counting both end residues. CDR1 SGHKS and CDR2 YYEKEE come from the germline V gene (reference sequence). This chain's CDR3 is CASSTGLAVSSGTDTQYS.

By share of the sample, this clonotype is medium-sized (0.01 to 0.1%). The chain couples TRBV20-1 to TRBJ2-1, with 13 bases that match TRBD2. Germline lookup yields CDR1 DFQATT and CDR2 SNEGSKA (reference sequence). V was pared by 3 bases and J by 8 bases, with 7 bases of the junction left unmatched. The CDR3 extends over 15 amino acids. CDR3 DNA: TGCAGTGCTAGTCCCAGGACTAGCGGGAGCGATGAGCAGTTCTTC. Protein sequence: CSASPRTSGSDEQFF.

To note about this clonotype: At one of its ends the junction is not consistent with the germline gene, which may arise from a read error. The gene calls are TRBV12-3 or TRBV12-4 and TRBJ2-2; D is possibly TRBD2 (6 bases). The CDR3 length is 13 residues. For the CDR3, the DNA is TGTGCCGCTCCCGGGGGAATCACCTGGGAGCTGTTTTTT. This translates into CAAPGGITWELFF.

This clonotype occurred once. Germline and junction disagree at one end, which may indicate a read error. The chain is built from TRBV12-3 or TRBV12-4 and TRBJ2-1; D remains ambiguous. The CDR3 contains 14 residues. The CDR3 DNA reads as TGTGCCATCAGAAGGACCAGTTCCTTCAATGAGCAGTCCTTC. This sequence encodes CAIRRTSSFNEQSF.

Turning to this clonotype: A junction boundary mismatches the germline segment, possibly from a read error. This chain connects TRBV29-1 to TRBJ2-2; maybe TRBD2 (6 bases). Per the germline V gene, CDR1 is SQVTM and CDR2 is ANQGSEA. The CDR3 spans 12 residues. CDR3 in amino acids: CSAGRSTVELFF. As DNA, the CDR3 is TGTAGCGCTGGGAGGAGCACCGTGGAGCTGTTTTTT.

As to this clonotype: One end of the junction is discordant with germline, which a read error may explain. CDR3 DNA: TGTGCCTGCAGCGAAGACAGCAACCAGCACCAGCATTTT. Encoded protein: CACSEDSNQHQHF. The chain links TRBV11-2 to TRBJ1-5, with D maybe TRBD1 (5 bases). The CDR3 is 13 amino acids. CDR1 SGHAT and CDR2 FQNNGV come from the germline V gene.

Comments on this clonotype: One end of the junction is discordant with germline, which a read error may explain. The genes are TRBV12-3 or TRBV12-4 and TRBJ1-5; no firm D call. The CDR3 covers 14 residues. CDR3 loop: CTSSLDRVDQPQHF. The CDR3 bases are TGTACCAGCAGTCTTGATAGGGTAGATCAGCCCCAGCATTTT.

Concerning this clonotype: A junction end diverges from the germline sequence, so it may reflect a read error. The rearrangement uses TRBV20-1 and TRBJ2-6; TRBD2 agrees at 9 bases. The CDR3 covers 18 residues. Germline V gene lookup returns CDR1 DFQATT and CDR2 SNEGSKA (reference sequence). CDR3 in amino acids: CSARTRGRVSSGANVVTF. CDR3 DNA: TGCAGTGCTAGGACTCGCGGGAGGGTAAGCTCTGGGGCCAACGTCGTGACTTTC.

This chain links TRBV20-1 with TRBJ2-5; 9 bases fit TRBD1. Germline V gives CDR1 DFQATT, CDR2 SNEGSKA (reference sequence). J was trimmed by 5 bases and V by 3 bases; bases with no gene match: 7. The CDR3 is made up of 14 amino acids. The CDR3 spells CSASTGTGCETQYF. The CDR3 bases are TGCAGTGCTAGTACCGGGACAGGGTGCGAGACCCAGTACTTC.

In regard to this clonotype: The junction departs from the called germline gene at one end, perhaps through a read error. The rearrangement joins TRBV29-1 to TRBJ2-3, with 7 bases that match TRBD1. Germline V CDR1 and CDR2: SQVTM, ANQGSEA. The CDR3 is made up of 17 amino acids. The CDR3, as DNA: TGCAGCGTAGACAGATCCGGACAGGTGGGGAGCACAGATACGCTGTATTTT. It encodes CSVDRSGQVGSTDTLYF.

To note about this clonotype: At one boundary the junction diverges from the germline segment, which might be a read error. This chain uses TRBV4-2 with TRBJ2-3; a weak D match, TRBD2 (6 bases). The CDR3 has 17 amino acids. The germline V gene has CDR1 LGHNA and CDR2 YNFKEQ. The CDR3 DNA is TGTGCCAGCAGCCAAGAACGAGCGGGCAGATCCACAGATACACAGTATTTT. Protein product: CASSQERAGRSTDTQYF.

For this clonotype: The junction departs from germline at one end; a sequencing error may be responsible. The chain carries TRBV6-6 and TRBJ2-6; no reliable D call. Germline V gene sequence: CDR1 MNHNY, CDR2 SVGAGI (reference sequence). This CDR3 spans 17 amino acids. The CDR3 nucleotides are TGTGCCAGCAGTTACCCAGGCGAGCCCTCTGAGGCCAACGTCCTGACTTTC. It yields the protein CASSYPGEPSEANVLTF.

In regard to this clonotype: The final CDR3 position lacks the conserved phenylalanine or tryptophan, pointing to a likely read error. This chain uses TRBV11-1 with TRBJ2-3; tentatively, D is TRBD2 (5 bases). The CDR3 has 16 residues. Looked up from germline, CDR1 is SGHAT and CDR2 is FQDESV (reference sequence). DNA for the CDR3: TGTGCCAGCAACTTAGAGGGTCGTGGTGGCACAGATACACAGTATTAT. It is translated as CASNLEGRGGTDTQYY.

Note on this clonotype: The CDR3 carries no conserved terminal phenylalanine or tryptophan, so it likely arises from a read error. The limits of the CDR3 on the DNA are not certain, so only TCRdb's listed CDR3 is given. The rearrangement uses TRBV4-1 and TRBJ2-7; TRBD2 is taken as the D call from the table, unchecked against the DNA. Counting both end residues, the CDR3 totals 13 amino acids. Germline-derived CDR1 and CDR2 are MGHRA and YSYEKL. CDR3 sequence: CACSPGRWYEQYY.

The rearrangement uses TRBV29-1 and TRBJ2-7, with 8 bases matching TRBD2. Germline CDR1 is SQVTM and CDR2 is ANQGSEA. The trim removed 3 bases at V and 4 bases at J, leaving 8 bases unmatched. This CDR3 spans 14 amino acids. CDR3 nucleotide sequence: TGCAGCGTTGACTCCGGGACTAGTTCTTACGAGCAGTACTTC. It codes for CSVDSGTSSYEQYF.

To note about this clonotype: A read error may produce the germline difference seen at one junction end. The chain links TRBV6-1 to TRBJ1-5, with a tentative D call TRBD1 (5 bases). The CDR3 spans 13 residues. Germline V gene lookup returns CDR1 MNHNS and CDR2 SASEGT. The chain's CDR3 is CVTSTVSIQPHHF. In DNA form, the CDR3 reads TGTGTCACCTCGACAGTGTCTATTCAGCCCCACCATTTT.

This chain links TRBV6-1 with TRBJ2-4; TRBD1 or TRBD2 may be the D gene (5 bases each). The CDR3 runs to 17 residues. CDR1 is MNHNS and CDR2 is SASEGT in the germline V gene. Trimming pared 2 bases from V and 5 bases from J, leaving 19 bases between. The CDR3 coding sequence is TGTGCCAGCAGTGAATTCCGTCTCCCTGAGGGACAAAACATTCAGTACTTC. Protein: CASSEFRLPEGQNIQYF.

This clonotype occurred once. This CDR3 is missing its conserved last phenylalanine or tryptophan, likely due to a read error. The gene calls are TRBV29-1 and TRBJ2-7; weak D call: TRBD2 (6 bases). This CDR3 comprises 11 residues. Germline CDR1 reads SQVTM; CDR2 reads ANQGSEA. The DNA for the CDR3 is TGTAGCGGATCGGACAACTCCGAGCAGTACATC. Protein: CSGSDNSEQYI.

A note on this clonotype: The conserved phenylalanine or tryptophan normally closing the CDR3 is absent here, so this likely arose from a read error. The limits of the CDR3 on the DNA are not certain, so only TCRdb's listed CDR3 is given. This CDR3 is CASSKTSGSADMQCI. The chain uses TRBV11-2 and TRBJ2-3; the table's D call TRBD2 went unverified against the DNA. Germline V lookup: CDR1 SGHAT, CDR2 FQNNGV. The length of the CDR3 is 15 amino acids, counting both ends.

CDR3 residues: CAKSYPTTGLGYEQYF. DNA for the CDR3: TGTGCCAAAAGTTACCCGACGACAGGGCTCGGCTACGAGCAGTACTTC. The chain recombines TRBV6-2 or TRBV6-3 with TRBJ2-7, with 7 bases fitting TRBD1. The CDR3 is made up of 16 amino acids. V shed 10 bases and J 3 bases; nucleotides not matched to a gene: 18. In germline, CDR1 is MNHEY, CDR2 SVGEGT.